This T cell receptor beta chain was found in a study of cytomegalovirus exposure and HLA in healthy donors. Study results and caveats: The records held CMV serostatus as the only immune exposure information.

About this clone itself: Its matching antigen is unknown.

This CDR3 is 16 amino acids long. The PCR was carried out with 60 Vbeta primers and 13 Jbeta primers. The repertoire was sequenced with immunoSEQ multiplex PCR; TCRdb's copy has only in-frame clones and lacks some. Among a few hundred thousand clones listed, 65% to 90% were seen once. The clonotype originates from a girl between 5 and 17 years old in good health and CMV-seronegative. This chain connects TRBV21-1 to TRBJ2-7; the D call of TRBD2 is as the table states it, not checked on the DNA. TRBV21-1 is an annotated pseudogene. Sequencing was performed on PBMCs. The CDR3 bases are TGTGCCAGCAGCAACCGTCCGTGGGGAGGACCCTACGAGCAGTACTTC. The encoded protein is CASSNRPWGGPYEQYF.